The 32 T cell receptor beta chains presented below share a single source sample, sequenced in a study of memory CD4+ T cells and cytomegalovirus serostatus. The repertoire was sequenced with immunoSEQ multiplex PCR; TCRdb's copy has only in-frame clones and lacks some. The sample lists around 76,000 clones; 75% to 85% were seen once. The sort gate was single viable CD3+CD4+CD8-CD45RO+ cells for memory CD4+ T cells. The specimen was memory CD4+ T cells from blood. These receptors came from an adult in good health and CMV-seropositive.

This clone came up a few times. The chain carries TRBV27 and TRBJ1-2, with D possibly matching TRBD1 (6 bases). V was pared by 2 bases and J by 4 bases, with 14 bases between. Germline CDR1 and CDR2: MNHEY and SMNVEV (reference sequence). This CDR3 spans 15 amino acids. The DNA of the CDR3 is TGTGCCAGCAGTTTAAAGACAGGTTCGGGCTATGGCTACACCTTC. Translating it yields CASSLKTGSGYGYTF.

This chain joins TRBV9 and TRBJ1-2; the D is unclear. Trimming left V 4 bases short and J 3 bases short, with 10 bases between. CDR1 SGDLS and CDR2 YYNGEE come from the germline V gene. This CDR3 comprises 13 residues. The CDR3 reads CASSSGNYYGYTF. CDR3 DNA sequence: TGTGCCAGCAGCTCCGGGAACTACTATGGCTACACCTTC.

V is TRBV7-2 and J is TRBJ2-2, with D possibly being TRBD2 (5 bases). The CDR3 has 16 amino acids. Germline CDR1 SGHTA, CDR2 FQGNSA. V was trimmed by 1 base and J by 4 bases, leaving 13 bases between them. This chain's CDR3 is CASSLVLGGSTGELFF. As DNA, the CDR3 is TGTGCCAGCAGCTTAGTGCTAGGAGGCAGCACCGGGGAGCTGTTTTTT.

This chain connects TRBV9 to TRBJ2-3, with 16 bases aligning to TRBD2. After removal of 0 bases from V and 3 bases from J, the junction contained 7 bases not matched to a gene. The CDR3 extends over 19 amino acids. CDR1 is SGDLS and CDR2 is YYNGEE in the germline V gene. CDR3 sequence (DNA): TGTGCCAGCAGCGTAGGGGGGACTAGCGGGAGGGCCGAGACAGATACGCAGTATTTT. It encodes CASSVGGTSGRAETDTQYF.

The V call is TRBV11-3, the J call TRBJ2-1, with D maybe TRBD2 (5 bases). Per the germline V gene, CDR1 is SGHNT and CDR2 is YENEEA. There are 11 residues in the CDR3. Trimming cost V 5 bases and J 13 bases, with 12 bases left between them. CDR3 in amino acids: CASSQQRLQFF. CDR3 coding DNA: TGTGCCAGCAGCCAGCAGCGGCTACAGTTCTTC.

This clone was seen a handful of times. This chain joins TRBV10-1 and TRBJ1-3, with D uncertain. CDR1 WNHNN and CDR2 SYGVQD come from the germline V gene (reference sequence). V lost 3 bases to trimming and J lost 0 bases, with 3 bases between them. The CDR3 runs 13 residues. The CDR3 sequence is CASSEYSGNTIYF. Here the CDR3 DNA reads TGCGCCAGCAGTGAATACTCTGGAAACACCATATATTTT.

This clone was counted a few times. The J gene is TRBJ1-2, the V gene TRBV7-9; D not certain. CDR3 length: 12 residues. The germline gives CDR1 SEHNR, CDR2 FQNEAQ (reference sequence). V gave up 7 bases and J gave up 6 bases, with 12 bases separating them. Here the CDR3 reads CASNSYGDGYTF. CDR3 nucleotides: TGTGCCAGCAACTCATACGGGGATGGCTACACCTTC. The full variable domain, with the rest looked up from reference TRBV7-9 and TRBJ1-2, is DTGVSQNPRHKITKRGQNVTFRCDPISEHNRLYWYRQTLGQGPEFLTYFQNEAQLEKSRLLSDRFSAERPKGSFSTLEIQRTEQGDSAMYLCASNSYGDGYTFGSGTRLTVV.

V and J are TRBV11-2 and TRBJ1-4; D gene unclear. Per the germline V gene, CDR1 is SGHAT and CDR2 is FQNNGV. CDR3 length: 12 amino acids. The ends were cut back, 3 bases at V and 8 bases at J, with 7 bases in the middle. CDR3 coding DNA: TGTGCCAGCAGCTTTCGGCGGGAAAAACTGTTTTTT. Protein sequence: CASSFRREKLFF.

This clone qualifies as medium-sized. The chain couples TRBV5-1 to TRBJ2-1; a possible D gene is TRBD2 (5 bases). Trimming stripped 4 bases from V and 5 bases from J, with 13 bases between. The CDR3 loop spans 14 amino acids. In germline, CDR1 is SGHRS, CDR2 YFSETQ. CDR3 in amino acids: CASSRSGDDNEQFF. The CDR3 DNA follows: TGCGCCAGCAGCAGGAGCGGAGACGACAATGAGCAGTTCTTC.

This clone was counted once. This chain links TRBV5-1 with TRBJ2-3, with a weak D call TRBD2 (5 bases). V was shortened by 3 bases and J by 4 bases, with 12 bases between the two germline ends. The CDR3 sequence is 14 residues long. Germline V gene sequence: CDR1 SGHRS, CDR2 YFSETQ. The CDR3 spells CASSSDSGADTQYF. The CDR3 nucleotides are TGCGCCAGCAGCTCGGACTCAGGAGCAGATACGCAGTATTTT.

The V gene is TRBV6-1, the J gene TRBJ2-4; 8 bases agree with TRBD2. Germline trimming cut 0 bases from V and 6 bases from J; bases unmatched to any gene: 4. The CDR3 is 15 residues long. Germline V gene lookup returns CDR1 MNHNS and CDR2 SASEGT. DNA for the CDR3: TGTGCCAGCAGTGAAGCAGGCGGGGGGTCAAACATTCAGTACTTC. This encodes CASSEAGGGSNIQYF.

This sequence joins TRBV10-3 and TRBJ1-2; 12 positions agree with TRBD1. J gave up 4 bases and V 10 bases, and 13 bases lay outside the gene matches. The CDR3 contains 16 residues. Germline CDR1 and CDR2: ENHRY and SYGVKD. The CDR3 here is CATDPGQGARIYGYTF. The CDR3 DNA sequence: TGTGCCACCGATCCGGGACAGGGGGCGCGAATCTATGGCTACACCTTC.

The gene calls are TRBV30 and TRBJ1-4; maybe TRBD1 (6 bases). Trimming left V 4 bases short and J 0 bases short, with 12 bases between. Germline V CDR1 and CDR2: GTSNPN, SVGIG (reference sequence). The CDR3 covers 15 residues. CDR3 bases: TGTGCCTGGACTAGCAGGGGAGCAACTAATGAAAAACTGTTTTTT. Amino acid sequence: CAWTSRGATNEKLFF.

The chain carries TRBV11-2 and TRBJ1-1; a weak D match, TRBD1 (5 bases). The germline CDR1 and CDR2 sequences are SGHAT and FQNNGV. Trimming left V 9 bases short and J 3 bases short, with 17 bases between. This CDR3 is 14 amino acids long. The CDR3 DNA reads as TGTGCCAGTTCCATCAGGGCCCGGGACACTGAAGCTTTCTTT. It encodes CASSIRARDTEAFF.

The J gene is TRBJ2-3, the V gene TRBV4-1; 7 positions match TRBD2. V lost 0 bases to trimming and J lost 7 bases; unmatched junction nucleotides: 10. CDR1 is MGHRA and CDR2 is YSYEKL in the germline V gene. The CDR3 length is 16 residues. The CDR3 reads CASSQDSWEGQNTQYF. CDR3 nucleotides: TGCGCCAGCAGCCAAGACTCGTGGGAGGGCCAAAATACGCAGTATTTT.

This chain links TRBV28 with TRBJ2-5; 7 bases align to TRBD1. Unmatched junction bases numbered 9, after V lost 7 bases and J lost 4 bases. Germline V gene sequence: CDR1 MDHEN, CDR2 SYDVKM. The CDR3 runs 14 residues. The CDR3 protein is CASTISGGVETQYF. The CDR3 coding sequence is TGTGCCAGCACGATCTCAGGGGGTGTAGAGACCCAGTACTTC.

V usage is TRBV4-3 and J usage is TRBJ2-1; a possible D gene is TRBD2 (6 bases). CDR3 size: 16 residues. The V gene lost 0 bases and the J gene lost 5 bases, with 14 bases spanning the gap. Per the germline V gene, CDR1 is LGHNA and CDR2 is YSLEER. The CDR3 nucleotides read TGCGCCAGCAGCCAAGATCTAGGACTAAAAAACAATGAGCAGTTCTTC. Translated: CASSQDLGLKNNEQFF.

The V gene is TRBV12-5, the J gene TRBJ1-2; no clear D gene. Trimming removed 9 bases at V and 1 base at J, with 18 bases between. Germline V gene sequence: CDR1 LGHNT, CDR2 FRNRAP. The CDR3 spans 15 residues. The CDR3 is CASAPRAFVNYGYTF. The CDR3, as DNA: TGTGCTAGCGCCCCCCGGGCCTTTGTTAACTATGGCTACACCTTC. The full variable domain, with the rest looked up from reference TRBV12-5 and TRBJ1-2, is DARVTQTPRHKVTEMGQEVTMRCQPILGHNTVFWYRQTMMQGLELLAYFRNRAPLDDSGMPKDRFSAEMPDATLATLKIQPSEPRDSAVYFCASAPRAFVNYGYTFGSGTRLTVV.

The J gene is TRBJ1-6, the V gene TRBV6-5; tentative D call: TRBD1 (5 bases). V was pared by 6 bases and J by 5 bases, with 11 bases between. CDR1 is MNHEY, CDR2 SVGAGI, per germline. The CDR3 runs to 14 residues. The CDR3: CASRPGRNNSPLHF. The CDR3 nucleotides read TGTGCCAGCAGACCGGGACGGAATAATTCACCCCTCCACTTT.

There are a few counts of this clone. This chain links TRBV6-4 with TRBJ2-1; 13 bases match TRBD2. Per the germline V gene, CDR1 is MRHNA and CDR2 is SNTAGT. The CDR3 sequence is 17 residues long. Trimming at V came to 6 bases and at J to 0 bases, leaving 5 bases not matched to a gene. The CDR3 DNA reads as TGTGCCAGCAGAGGACTAGCGGGGGTGAGCTCCTACAATGAGCAGTTCTTC. Its translation is CASRGLAGVSSYNEQFF.

This clone was found once. The chain combines TRBV7-8 with TRBJ2-1; D might be TRBD2 (5 bases). This CDR3 has 18 amino acids. CDR1 and CDR2 from the germline V gene are SGHVS and FQNEAQ. Trimming removed 2 bases from V and 3 bases from J, with 20 bases in between. For the CDR3, the DNA is TGTGCCAGCAGCTTAACGTATCGCAGAGGGCCTAACTACAATGAGCAGTTCTTC. Its translation: CASSLTYRRGPNYNEQFF.

The chain couples TRBV10-1 to TRBJ1-1; D is ambiguous. The CDR3 length is 13 residues. Trimming shortened V by 5 bases and J by 0 bases, and 7 bases separated the two germline ends. In germline, CDR1 is WNHNN, CDR2 SYGVQD (reference sequence). The CDR3 here is CASSRALNTEAFF. CDR3 bases: TGCGCCAGCAGTCGGGCCTTGAACACTGAAGCTTTCTTT.

V gene TRBV15 combines with J gene TRBJ1-2, with 7 nucleotides matching TRBD1. The junction had 10 bases not matched to a gene; V was cut back by 8 bases and J by 4 bases. The CDR3 is 14 residues long. Germline CDR1 reads LNHNV; CDR2 reads YYDKDF (reference sequence). The CDR3 protein is CATSQGSETYGYTF. The CDR3 DNA is TGTGCCACCTCACAGGGGTCGGAAACCTATGGCTACACCTTC.

This chain uses TRBV2 with TRBJ1-4; possible D gene TRBD1, 6 bases. This CDR3 is built from 14 residues. V gave up 3 bases and J gave up 7 bases, with 12 bases separating them. Germline V lookup: CDR1 SNHLY, CDR2 FYNNEI. The CDR3 bases are TGTGCCAGCAGTGAGGGGGGGCAGGGTGAAAAACTGTTTTTT. Translation: CASSEGGQGEKLFF.

The V call is TRBV7-9, the J call TRBJ1-2; tentative D call: TRBD1 (5 bases). The CDR3 runs 12 residues. Trimming left V 3 bases short and J 8 bases short, with 10 bases between. CDR1 is SEHNR and CDR2 is FQNEAQ in the germline V gene (reference sequence). CDR3 bases: TGTGCCAGCAGCTTCGGGACCCTCGGCTACACCTTC. Translation gives CASSFGTLGYTF.

About this clone itself: The same CDR3 arises from other DNA sequences in this sample as well. The rearrangement joins TRBV19 to TRBJ1-1, with unresolved D. V was shortened by 6 bases and J by 3 bases, with 11 bases between the two germline ends. The germline V gene has CDR1 LNHDA and CDR2 SQIVND (reference sequence). The length of the CDR3 is 13 residues. As DNA, the CDR3 is TGTGCCAGTAGCCCCCGCGGGGACACTGAAGCTTTCTTT. It yields the protein CASSPRGDTEAFF.

The chain joins TRBV30 to TRBJ1-5; D unclear. The CDR3 sequence is 12 residues long. Germline CDR1 GTSNPN, CDR2 SVGIG (reference sequence). The V and J ends lost 3 bases and 0 bases respectively, with 3 bases between them. The CDR3 bases are TGTGCCTGGAGCGGTAGCAATCAGCCCCAGCATTTT. It translates to CAWSGSNQPQHF.

This clone was seen a handful of times. This chain links TRBV6-1 with TRBJ1-2, with 7 bases aligning to TRBD1. This CDR3 has 11 residues. CDR1 MNHNS and CDR2 SASEGT come from the germline V gene. V shed 6 bases, J shed 10 bases, and the junction held 5 bases outside the gene matches. CDR3 sequence (DNA): TGTGCCAGCAGACAGGGGATTATCTACACCTTC. Its protein product is CASRQGIIYTF.

This chain uses TRBV5-1 with TRBJ2-1; 11 nucleotides match TRBD2. The V segment lost 4 bases and the J segment 0 bases; nucleotides outside the gene matches: 15. Germline CDR1 SGHRS, CDR2 YFSETQ. This CDR3 has 20 amino acids. The CDR3 loop reads CASSPEGTSGRGSSYNEQFF. CDR3 in DNA: TGCGCCAGCAGCCCAGAGGGCACTAGCGGGAGAGGGAGCTCCTACAATGAGCAGTTCTTC.

The chain joins TRBV7-8 to TRBJ1-1; no firm D call. Per germline, CDR1 SGHVS and CDR2 FQNEAQ. The CDR3 totals 13 residues. With 2 bases removed from V and 6 bases from J, the gap between germline ends came to 10 bases. The DNA of the CDR3 is TGTGCCAGCAGCTTATCTAGGTGGGCTGAAGCTTTCTTT. The encoded protein is CASSLSRWAEAFF.

The chain combines TRBV18 with TRBJ1-2; D gene unclear. V lost 4 bases and J 5 bases, leaving 11 bases between the germline ends. The germline gives CDR1 KGHSH, CDR2 LQKENI. The CDR3 covers 13 residues. DNA of the CDR3: TGTGCCAGCTCACGTGGATTTGATTATGGCTACACCTTC. Protein sequence: CASSRGFDYGYTF.

This clone was observed at least ten times. The chain joins TRBV30 to TRBJ2-2, with D perhaps matching TRBD1 (5 bases). V lost 0 bases, J lost 0 bases, and 11 bases lay in between. The CDR3 covers 16 residues. From germline, CDR1 is GTSNPN and CDR2 SVGIG (reference sequence). The CDR3 loop reads CAWSVKDNSNTGELFF. The CDR3, as DNA: TGTGCCTGGAGTGTAAAGGACAATTCGAACACCGGGGAGCTGTTTTTT. The whole variable domain, filled in from reference TRBV30 and TRBJ2-2, reads SQTIHQWPATLVQPVGSPLSLECTVEGTSNPNLYWYRQAAGRGLQLLFYSVGIGQISSEVPQNLSASRPQDRQFILSSKKLLLSDSGFYLCAWSVKDNSNTGELFFGEGSRLTVL.